These 8 T cell receptor beta chains came from one sample sequenced in a study of regulatory and conventional T cells in RAG deficiency. Conventional CD4+ T cells were sorted from blood as CD25-low CD127-high cells. Produced via immunoSEQ multiplex PCR; TCRdb's table is partial and in-frame only. Of about 30,000 clones detected, about 76% appear once; the ten largest clones hold around 3.4%. These data are also associated with another study on regulatory T cells. That investigation notes: Amplification used 52 TRBV primers and 13 TRBJ primers.

Sequenced sample: CD4+ effector T cells sorted from blood. The receptors shown here come from a human donor in good health.

This chain joins TRBV6-6 and TRBJ1-3; the D is unclear. The V end was cut by 6 bases, the J end by 5 bases, with 8 bases between. The CDR3 is made up of 12 amino acids. Germline V CDR1 and CDR2: MNHNY, SVGAGI (reference sequence). CDR3 in DNA: TGTGCCAGCAGCCCCAATCGAAACACCATATATTTT. Translating gives CASSPNRNTIYF.

This chain links TRBV10-3 with TRBJ2-5; 8 bases match TRBD1. From germline, CDR1 is ENHRY and CDR2 SYGVKD. CDR3 size: 15 residues. V lost 2 bases and J lost 5; bases outside the gene matches: 7. This CDR3 reads CAISEAQGARETQYF. CDR3 sequence (DNA): TGTGCCATCAGTGAGGCGCAGGGGGCGCGGGAGACCCAGTACTTC.

The table lists this clone with a few counts. The chain links TRBV19 to TRBJ2-1; D is perhaps TRBD1 or TRBD2 (5 bases each). V dropped 5 bases and J dropped 5 bases, with 13 bases sitting between them. CDR3 length: 14 residues. Germline values: CDR1 LNHDA, CDR2 SQIVND (reference sequence). CDR3 in amino acids: CASSARDPHNEQFF. CDR3 DNA sequence: TGTGCCAGTAGTGCCCGGGACCCTCACAATGAGCAGTTCTTC.

This clone was recorded a few times. J is TRBJ1-2 and V is TRBV2; perhaps TRBD1 as D (5 bases). The ends were cut back, 4 bases at V and 6 bases at J, with 12 bases in the middle. The CDR3 contains 13 residues. Germline lookup yields CDR1 SNHLY and CDR2 FYNNEI. The CDR3 sequence: CASSVRTYDGYTF. In nucleotides, the CDR3 is TGTGCCAGCAGTGTTCGGACATATGATGGCTACACCTTC. The whole variable domain, remainder taken from reference TRBV2 and TRBJ1-2, is EPEVTQTPSHQVTQMGQEVILRCVPISNHLYFYWYRQILGQKVEFLVSFYNNEISEKSEIFDDQFSVERPDGSNFTLKIRSTKLEDSAMYFCASSVRTYDGYTFGSGTRLTVV.

The chain carries TRBV6-1 and TRBJ1-1; D ambiguous. The CDR3 has 18 amino acids. Germline CDR1 reads MNHNS; CDR2 reads SASEGT. The V and J ends lost 4 bases and 2 bases respectively, with 23 bases between them. The CDR3, as DNA: TGTGCCAGCAGTGCCCCGAGGGCGTTAACGGGGTTAAACACTGAAGCTTTCTTT. Its translation: CASSAPRALTGLNTEAFF.

This clone showed up just a few times. Relative to the germline gene, one junction end is altered; a read error may explain this. The chain uses TRBV7-7 and TRBJ2-2; either TRBD1 or TRBD2 may fit D (5 bases each). There are 13 residues in the CDR3. Germline CDR1 is SSHAT and CDR2 is FNYEAQ (reference sequence). CDR3 in amino acids: CASSFEGIGELFF. As DNA, the CDR3 is TGTGCTAGCAGCTTCGAGGGGATCGGGGAGCTGTTTTTT.

The chain couples TRBV7-9 to TRBJ2-3; D unclear. Germline-derived CDR1 and CDR2 are SEHNR and FQNEAQ (reference sequence). The CDR3 sequence is 13 residues long. V was trimmed by 1 base and J by 3 bases, leaving 5 bases between them. The CDR3 is CASSLVGTDTQYF. The CDR3 DNA is TGTGCCAGCAGCTTAGTTGGTACAGATACGCAGTATTTT.

This rearrangement joins TRBV18 to TRBJ1-2; D not certain. Trimming removed 0 bases from V and 0 bases from J, with 8 bases in between. Germline CDR1 and CDR2: KGHSH and LQKENI. The CDR3 runs to 15 residues. CDR3 nucleotide sequence: TGTGCCAGCTCACCACCCGGGTCGGCTAACTATGGCTACACCTTC. Protein sequence: CASSPPGSANYGYTF. The whole variable domain, filled in from reference TRBV18 and TRBJ1-2, reads NAGVMQNPRHLVRRRGQEARLRCSPMKGHSHVYWYRQLPEEGLKFMVYLQKENIIDESGMPKERFSAEFPKEGPSILRIQQVVRGDSAAYFCASSPPGSANYGYTFGSGTRLTVV.